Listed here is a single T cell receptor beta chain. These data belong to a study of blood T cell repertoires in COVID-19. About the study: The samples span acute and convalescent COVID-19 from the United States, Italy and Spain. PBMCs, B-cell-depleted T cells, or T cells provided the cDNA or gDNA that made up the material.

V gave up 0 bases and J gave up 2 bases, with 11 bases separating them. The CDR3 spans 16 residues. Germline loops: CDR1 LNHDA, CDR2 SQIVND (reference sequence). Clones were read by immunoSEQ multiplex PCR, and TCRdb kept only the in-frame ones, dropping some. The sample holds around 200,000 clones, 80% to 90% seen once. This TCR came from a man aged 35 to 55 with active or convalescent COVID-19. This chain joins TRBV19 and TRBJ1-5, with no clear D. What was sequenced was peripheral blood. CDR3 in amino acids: CASSIDRASGNQPQHF. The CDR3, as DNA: TGTGCCAGTAGTATAGATCGAGCTTCGGGCAATCAGCCCCAGCATTTT.